The 9 T cell receptor beta chains listed next were all sequenced from one sample in a study of blood T cell repertoires in COVID-19. The protocol was immunoSEQ multiplex PCR, while the TCRdb copy is restricted to in-frame clones and leaves out a portion. Of about 73,000 clones listed, approximately 80% are singletons. Material for sequencing was peripheral blood. These TCRs come from a man aged 70 or older with COVID-19, enrolled during active disease.

The gene calls are TRBV19 and TRBJ1-1; 7 positions agree with TRBD1. V was clipped by 3 bases and J by 1 base; unmatched bases: 8. This CDR3 contains 16 residues. Germline CDR1 and CDR2: LNHDA and SQIVND (reference sequence). The CDR3 DNA is TGTGCCAGTAGTATCCGGACAGGACCGACGAACACTGAAGCTTTCTTT. Translating gives CASSIRTGPTNTEAFF. The whole variable domain, filled in from reference TRBV19 and TRBJ1-1, reads DGGITQSPKYLFRKEGQNVTLSCEQNLNHDAMYWYRQDPGQGLRLIYYSQIVNDFQKGDIAEGYSVSREKKESFPLTVTSAQKNPTAFYLCASSIRTGPTNTEAFFGQGTRLTVV.

This clone was detected only a few times. The V and J genes are TRBV28 and TRBJ1-2; TRBD1 matches at 9 bases. This CDR3 has 14 residues. Germline assignment: CDR1 MDHEN and CDR2 SYDVKM. Trimming removed 6 bases from V and 8 bases from J; junction bases left unmatched: 10. The CDR3 nucleotides are TGTGCCAGCAGACCACAGGGGGCGAATCTCGGCTACACCTTC. This sequence encodes CASRPQGANLGYTF.

V is TRBV14 and J is TRBJ2-3, with D hard to call. This CDR3 has 16 amino acids. Trimming took 2 bases from V and 2 from J, leaving 14 bases between them. Germline loops: CDR1 SGHDN, CDR2 FVKESK. CDR3 protein: CASSQQDLIYTDTQYF. The CDR3 DNA reads TGTGCCAGCAGCCAACAGGATTTAATATACACAGATACGCAGTATTTT.

The chain combines TRBV19 with TRBJ2-7; no definite D call. The CDR3 is 15 amino acids. The germline V gene has CDR1 LNHDA and CDR2 SQIVND (reference sequence). The V gene lost 3 bases and the J gene lost 0 bases, with 12 bases spanning the gap. The CDR3 DNA reads TGTGCCAGTAGTATGGTTTGGCAGGACTCCTACGAGCAGTACTTC. Encoded protein: CASSMVWQDSYEQYF.

V gene TRBV3-1 (or the pseudogene TRBV3-2) combines with J gene TRBJ1-6, with D possibly matching TRBD1 (6 bases). This CDR3 spans 16 amino acids. The V end lost 5 bases, the J end lost 3 bases, and 14 bases lay between the germline ends. Germline V gives CDR1 LGHDT, CDR2 YNNKEL (reference sequence). The CDR3 nucleotides are TGTGCCAGCAGCTCAATCCCACAGGGCTATAATTCACCCCTCCACTTT. The encoded protein is CASSSIPQGYNSPLHF.

The CDR3 bases are TGTGCCAGCAGTTTAGCGGGGGGAGTTACGCAGTATTTT. The encoded protein is CASSLAGGVTQYF. This chain links TRBV12-3 or TRBV12-4 with TRBJ2-3; the D gene is possibly TRBD2 (6 bases). V shed 0 bases and J shed 8 bases, with 9 bases lying between them. This CDR3 is 13 amino acids long.

The chain uses TRBV7-3 and TRBJ1-2; 10 nucleotides agree with TRBD1. The CDR3 extends over 15 amino acids. V lost 5 bases and J lost 5; bases outside the gene matches: 8. Germline V gene lookup returns CDR1 SGHTA and CDR2 FQGTGA. In DNA, the CDR3 is TGTGCCAGCAGCCCGACAGGGGGCGGATGGTATGGCTACACCTTC. It codes for CASSPTGGGWYGYTF.

This clone was detected ten times or more. The chain recombines TRBV28 with TRBJ2-2; TRBD2 matches at 10 bases. The CDR3 has 16 residues. The V segment lost 2 bases and the J segment 6 bases; nucleotides outside the gene matches: 6. Germline CDR1 reads MDHEN; CDR2 reads SYDVKM. The CDR3 spells CASSLARAGGSGELFF. The DNA for the CDR3 is TGTGCCAGCAGTTTAGCGCGAGCGGGAGGGTCCGGGGAGCTGTTTTTT.

V and J are TRBV2 and TRBJ2-5, with D perhaps TRBD2 (5 bases). The CDR3 totals 12 residues. CDR1 and CDR2 from the germline V gene are SNHLY and FYNNEI. V lost 6 bases and J 4 bases, leaving 9 bases between the germline ends. The DNA of the CDR3 is TGTGCCAGCAGCTACGGAGGAGAGACCCAGTACTTC. Protein product: CASSYGGETQYF. The full variable domain, with the rest looked up from reference TRBV2 and TRBJ2-5, is EPEVTQTPSHQVTQMGQEVILRCVPISNHLYFYWYRQILGQKVEFLVSFYNNEISEKSEIFDDQFSVERPDGSNFTLKIRSTKLEDSAMYFCASSYGGETQYFGPGTRLLVL.